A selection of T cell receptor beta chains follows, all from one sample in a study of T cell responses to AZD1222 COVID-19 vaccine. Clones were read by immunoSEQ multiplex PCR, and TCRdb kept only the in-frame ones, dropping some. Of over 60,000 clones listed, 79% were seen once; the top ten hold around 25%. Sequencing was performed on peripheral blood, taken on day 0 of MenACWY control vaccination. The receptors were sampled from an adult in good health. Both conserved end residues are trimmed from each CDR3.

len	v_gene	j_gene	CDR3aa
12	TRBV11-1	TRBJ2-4	ASSLGVRGDIQY
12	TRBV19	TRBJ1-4	ASSIRATNEKLF
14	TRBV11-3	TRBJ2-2	ASSLGLAGNTGELF
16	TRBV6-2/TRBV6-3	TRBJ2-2	ASSSRTGELFNTGELF
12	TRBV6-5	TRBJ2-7	ASSYRASSYEQY
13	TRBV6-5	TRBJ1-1	ATVSMGAGGTEAF
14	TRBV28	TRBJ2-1	ASSPLGTGTYNEQF
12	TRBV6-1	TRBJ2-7	ASCTGASNYEQY
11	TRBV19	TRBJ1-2	ASIGTGVHGYT
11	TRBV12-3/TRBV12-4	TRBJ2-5	ASSYQVTETQY
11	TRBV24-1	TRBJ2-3	ATGTGGTDTQY
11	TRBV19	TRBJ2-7	ASSIAAGYEQY
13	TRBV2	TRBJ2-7	ASREERGLSYEQY
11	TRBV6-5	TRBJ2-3	ASSRGLADTQY
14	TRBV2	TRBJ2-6	ATRRGSNSGANVLT
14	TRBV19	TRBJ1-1	ASSPGRGGGGTEAF
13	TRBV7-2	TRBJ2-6	ASSFLGSGANVLT
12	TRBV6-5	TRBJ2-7	ASRRSGSFDEQY
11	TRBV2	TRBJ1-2	ASSTDRVYGYT
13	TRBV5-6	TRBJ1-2	ASSLSGEGLYGYT
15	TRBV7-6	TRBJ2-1	ASSLNSGGSDYNEQF
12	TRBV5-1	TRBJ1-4	ASSQQGAGEKLF
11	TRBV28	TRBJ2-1	ASSTTTHNEQF
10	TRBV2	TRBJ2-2	ASSVGPGELF
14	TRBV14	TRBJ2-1	ASSPRLAGEGNEQF
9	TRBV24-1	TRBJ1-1	ATSWGTKTF
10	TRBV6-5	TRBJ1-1	ASGELNTEAF
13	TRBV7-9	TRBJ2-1	ASINQNQGGNEQF
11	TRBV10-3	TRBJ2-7	ATSGPQSYEQY
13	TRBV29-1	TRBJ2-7	SVIYGAGMKDEQY
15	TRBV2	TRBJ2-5	ASSGPGVAGYRETQY
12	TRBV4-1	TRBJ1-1	ASRQQGARTEAF
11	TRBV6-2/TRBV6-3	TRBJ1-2	ASSPAGYYGYT
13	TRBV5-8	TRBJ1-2	ASSLWEQSNYGYT
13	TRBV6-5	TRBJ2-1	ASSYSIGGYNEQF
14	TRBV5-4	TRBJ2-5	ASSLDQGGVGETQY
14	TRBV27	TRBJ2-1	ASRLKTGGAYNEQF
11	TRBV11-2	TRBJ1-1	ASSLDGGLEAF
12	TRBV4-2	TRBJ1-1	ASSQDGPNTEAF
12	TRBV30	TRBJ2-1	AWSIGNAYNEQF
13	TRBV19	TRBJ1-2	ASSMKPQEGYGYT
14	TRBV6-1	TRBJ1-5	ASSEAVQDSNQPQH
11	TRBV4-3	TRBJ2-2	ASSHGRAGELF
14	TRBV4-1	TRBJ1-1	ASSQEAGIISTEAF
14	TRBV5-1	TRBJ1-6	ASSLGQGARNSPLH
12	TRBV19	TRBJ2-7	ASSTTGQGYEQY
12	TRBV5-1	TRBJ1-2	ASNLGGSSYGYT
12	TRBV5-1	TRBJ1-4	ASSFLTGDEKLF
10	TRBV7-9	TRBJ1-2	ASSPNPQKHT
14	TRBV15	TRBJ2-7	ATSSGRGRAADEQY
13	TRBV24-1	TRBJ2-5	ATSDFSRDSETQY
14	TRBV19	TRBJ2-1	ASRFGGGPSYNEQF
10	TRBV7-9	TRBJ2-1	ASSEFSGSQF
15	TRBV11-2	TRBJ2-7	ASSLGGRGRGKYEQY
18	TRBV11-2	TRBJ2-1	ASSLDAGTGWMLAYNEQF
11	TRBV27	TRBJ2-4	ASSFHRGLIQY